Here is one T cell receptor (beta chain) with its context. These data belong to a study of blood T cell repertoires in COVID-19. Study context: The samples span acute and convalescent COVID-19 from the United States, Italy and Spain. T cells, B-cell-depleted T cells, or PBMCs provided the cDNA or gDNA that served as material.

Source study methods: Reference gene primer amplification gave estimated nucleated cell counts. The table came from immunoSEQ multiplex PCR; TCRdb's copy has only in-frame clones and leaves some out. The V and J calls and clone size were taken over from that table, and D and trimming were inferred from the DNA. Of about 68,000 clones listed, about 87% are singletons. Germline V gene data show CDR1 as SGHTA and CDR2 as FQGNSA. The CDR3 length is 14 residues. With V trimmed by 2 bases and J by 2 bases, 2 bases remained unmatched. Sample: peripheral blood. This TCR derives from a human donor in a cohort sampled during active COVID-19. This chain links TRBV7-2 with TRBJ2-7, with 8 bases that match TRBD2. The chain's CDR3 is CASSLTSGTYEQYF. The CDR3, as DNA: TGTGCCAGCAGCTTAACTAGCGGCACCTACGAGCAGTACTTC.